Each of the 5 T cell receptor beta chains below was sequenced from the same sample in a study of T cell responses to AZD1222 COVID-19 vaccine. The repertoire was sequenced with immunoSEQ multiplex PCR; TCRdb's copy has only in-frame clones and lacks some. The sample includes 100,000 to 150,000 clones, about 87% of them seen just once. This specimen consisted of peripheral blood, obtained on day 0 of AZD1222 vaccination. These receptors were taken from an adult in good health.

The chain links TRBV5-4 to TRBJ2-5; 7 bases map to TRBD1. The V gene end was trimmed by 4 bases and the J gene end by 1 base; junction bases not matched to a gene: 4. Germline-derived CDR1 and CDR2 are SGHNT and YYREEE (reference sequence). The CDR3 consists of 14 residues. The CDR3 loop reads CASSPGTVQETQYF. In nucleotides, the CDR3 is TGTGCCAGCAGCCCAGGGACAGTCCAAGAGACCCAGTACTTC.

The chain employs TRBV2 and TRBJ2-2; possible D gene TRBD2, 5 bases. The CDR3 totals 18 residues. In germline, CDR1 is SNHLY, CDR2 FYNNEI. Deletions cut 0 bases from V and 0 bases from J, with 14 bases between. This chain's CDR3 is CASSEALRGQTNTGELFF. In DNA, the CDR3 is TGTGCCAGCAGTGAAGCGCTTCGAGGGCAGACGAACACCGGGGAGCTGTTTTTT.

The chain carries TRBV18 and TRBJ1-2; the D is unclear. V lost 2 bases and J 5 bases, leaving 9 bases between the germline ends. The CDR3 extends over 13 amino acids. The germline V gene has CDR1 KGHSH and CDR2 LQKENI. The CDR3 spells CASSPWPEYGYTF. CDR3 nucleotide sequence: TGTGCCAGCTCACCATGGCCAGAATATGGCTACACCTTC.

This chain joins TRBV13 and TRBJ2-7; the D gene is possibly TRBD2 (5 bases). This CDR3 comprises 14 residues. Germline V gives CDR1 PRHDT, CDR2 FYEKMQ (reference sequence). The V end was cut by 0 bases, the J end by 7 bases, with 13 bases between. CDR3 in amino acids: CASSLGRPPGEQYF. In DNA form, the CDR3 reads TGTGCCAGCAGCTTAGGGCGGCCTCCGGGAGAGCAGTACTTC.

The chain recombines TRBV19 with TRBJ2-2, with D possibly matching TRBD1 (5 bases). V was clipped by 11 bases and J by 0 bases, with 13 bases between them. Germline V gene lookup returns CDR1 LNHDA and CDR2 SQIVND (reference sequence). This CDR3 is 14 amino acids long. CDR3 coding DNA: TGTGCCTGTCGAAGGGGCCCGAACACCGGGGAGCTGTTTTTT. Amino acid sequence: CACRRGPNTGELFF.